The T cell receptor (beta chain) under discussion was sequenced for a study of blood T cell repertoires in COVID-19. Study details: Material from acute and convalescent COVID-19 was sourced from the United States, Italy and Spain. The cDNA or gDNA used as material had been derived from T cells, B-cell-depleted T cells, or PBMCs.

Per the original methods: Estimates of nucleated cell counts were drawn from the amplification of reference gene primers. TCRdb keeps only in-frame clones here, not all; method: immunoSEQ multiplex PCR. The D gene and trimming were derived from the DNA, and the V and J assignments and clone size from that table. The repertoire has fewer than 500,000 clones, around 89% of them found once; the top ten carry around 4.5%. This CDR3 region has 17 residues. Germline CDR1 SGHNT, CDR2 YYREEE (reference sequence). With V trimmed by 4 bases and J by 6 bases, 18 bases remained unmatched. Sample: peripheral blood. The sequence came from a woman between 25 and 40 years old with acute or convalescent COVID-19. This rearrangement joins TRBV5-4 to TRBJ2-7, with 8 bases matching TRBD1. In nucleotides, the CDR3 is TGTGCCAGCAGCCCTGGCGGCAATGGACAGGGTCTAGCCGAGCAGTACTTC. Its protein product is CASSPGGNGQGLAEQYF.